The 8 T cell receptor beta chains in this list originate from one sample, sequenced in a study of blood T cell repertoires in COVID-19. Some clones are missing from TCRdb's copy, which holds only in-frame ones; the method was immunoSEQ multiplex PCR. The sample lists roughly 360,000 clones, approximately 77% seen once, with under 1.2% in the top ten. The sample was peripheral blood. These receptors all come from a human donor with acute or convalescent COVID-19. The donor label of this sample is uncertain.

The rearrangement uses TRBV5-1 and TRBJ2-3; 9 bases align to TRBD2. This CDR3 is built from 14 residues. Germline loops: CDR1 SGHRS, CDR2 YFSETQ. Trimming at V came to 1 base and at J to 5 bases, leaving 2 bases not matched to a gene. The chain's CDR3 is CASSLTSGLDTQYF. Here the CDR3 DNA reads TGCGCCAGCAGCTTGACTAGCGGGTTAGATACGCAGTATTTT.

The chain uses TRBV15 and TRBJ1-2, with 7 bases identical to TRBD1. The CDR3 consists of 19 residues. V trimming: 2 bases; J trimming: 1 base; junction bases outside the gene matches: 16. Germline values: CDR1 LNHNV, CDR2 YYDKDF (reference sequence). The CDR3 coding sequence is TGTGCCACCAGCAGACCCAACTGGTCTGGGACAGAGCATAACTATGGCTACACCTTC. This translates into CATSRPNWSGTEHNYGYTF.

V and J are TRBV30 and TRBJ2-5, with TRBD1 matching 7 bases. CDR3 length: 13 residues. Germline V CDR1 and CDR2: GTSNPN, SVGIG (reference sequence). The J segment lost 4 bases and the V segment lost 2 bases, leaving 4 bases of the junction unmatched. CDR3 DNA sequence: TGTGCCTGGAGTTTAACAGGGGTAGAGACCCAGTACTTC. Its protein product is CAWSLTGVETQYF.

The DNA of the CDR3 is TGTGCCAGCAGCAATATACCTACAGGGATGAACACTGAAGCTTTCTTT. As protein: CASSNIPTGMNTEAFF. This rearrangement joins TRBV21-1 to TRBJ1-1; the table gives TRBD1 as D, unverified against the DNA. TRBV21-1 is a listed pseudogene. The CDR3 extends over 16 amino acids.

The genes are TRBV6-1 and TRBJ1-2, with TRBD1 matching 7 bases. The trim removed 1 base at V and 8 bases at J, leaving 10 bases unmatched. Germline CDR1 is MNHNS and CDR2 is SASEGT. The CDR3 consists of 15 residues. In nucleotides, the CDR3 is TGTGCCAGCAGTGAAGATCTAGACAGGGTTAAAGGCTACACCTTC. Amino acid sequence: CASSEDLDRVKGYTF.

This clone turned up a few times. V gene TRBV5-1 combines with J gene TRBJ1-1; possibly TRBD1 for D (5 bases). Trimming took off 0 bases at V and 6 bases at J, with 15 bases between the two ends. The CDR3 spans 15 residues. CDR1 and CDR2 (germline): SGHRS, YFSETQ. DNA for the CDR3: TGCGCCAGCAGCTTGGTTATCGGGGGGGTCGCTGAAGCTTTCTTT. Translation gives CASSLVIGGVAEAFF.

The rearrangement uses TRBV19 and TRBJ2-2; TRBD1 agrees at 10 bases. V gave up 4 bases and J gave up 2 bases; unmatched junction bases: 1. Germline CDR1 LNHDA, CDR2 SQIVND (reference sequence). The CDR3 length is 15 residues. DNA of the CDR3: TGTGCCAGTAGTAGACAGGGGGCCAACACCGGGGAGCTGTTTTTT. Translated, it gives CASSRQGANTGELFF.

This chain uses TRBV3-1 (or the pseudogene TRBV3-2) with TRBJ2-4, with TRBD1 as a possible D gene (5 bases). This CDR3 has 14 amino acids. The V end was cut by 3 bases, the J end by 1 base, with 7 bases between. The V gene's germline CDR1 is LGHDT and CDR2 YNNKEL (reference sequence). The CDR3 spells CASSHQGAKNIQYF. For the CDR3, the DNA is TGTGCCAGCAGCCACCAGGGCGCCAAAAACATTCAGTACTTC.